One and the same sample provided the 8 T cell receptor beta chains below, sequenced in a study of T-cell reconstitution after alpha-beta-depleted transplantation in children. Molecular barcoding with unique molecular identifiers was used for the TCRbeta library. TCRdb ran MiXCR on the PCR reads and lists one entry per CDR3 protein. The repertoire holds 200,000 to 250,000 distinct CDR3 sequences, 11% seen once, with about 30% in the top ten. Sequenced material: PBMCs, taken before TCRalphabeta/CD19-depleted stem cell transplant. The receptors shown here come from a child less than two years old with acute myeloid leukemia, due to receive a stem cell transplant.

At least ten counts were recorded for this clonotype. The CDR3 nucleotides read TGCAGTGCCAGCATGCAAGGAAACATTCAGTACTTC. This translates into CSASMQGNIQYF. The gene calls are TRBV20-1 and TRBJ2-4; D is unclear. This CDR3 is 12 amino acids long. The germline V gene encodes CDR1 DFQATT and CDR2 SNEGSKA (reference sequence). Trimming took 6 bases from V and 6 from J, leaving 12 bases between them.

To note about this clonotype: This likely comes from a read error, as the CDR3 has no conserved phenylalanine or tryptophan at its end. The CDR3 DNA sequence: TGTGCCTGGAACAGGGACAACTCTGGAAACACCATATATTCT. It specifies CAWNRDNSGNTIYS. The V gene is TRBV30, the J gene TRBJ1-3; D may be TRBD1 (6 bases). The CDR3 totals 14 residues. Germline V gene data show CDR1 as GTSNPN and CDR2 as SVGIG (reference sequence). V dropped 4 bases and J dropped 0 bases, with 10 bases sitting between them.

About this clonotype: A much larger clone sits a single nucleotide away, making a read error possible. V gene TRBV30 combines with J gene TRBJ1-2; D is ambiguous. The germline gives CDR1 GTSNPN, CDR2 SVGIG (reference sequence). This CDR3 contains 15 residues. The chain's CDR3 is CAWCVRDLGYYGYTF. CDR3 nucleotides: TGTGCCTGGTGTGTACGAGACTTAGGGTACTATGGCTACACCTTC.

This clonotype was seen more than once but under ten times. CDR3 residues: CASSPLMGPETQYF. Written as DNA, the CDR3 is TGTGCCAGCAGTCCCTTAATGGGGCCCGAGACCCAGTACTTC. The V gene is TRBV28, the J gene TRBJ2-5, with D possibly matching TRBD1 (5 bases). The CDR3 loop spans 14 amino acids. V was clipped by 5 bases and J by 5 bases, with 15 bases between them. Germline CDR1 is MDHEN and CDR2 is SYDVKM.

This clonotype was detected ten times or more. The chain has TRBV28 and TRBJ1-2; D is undetermined. The CDR3 length is 14 residues. V was cut by 4 bases and J by 2 bases, with 11 bases left in between. Germline V gene sequence: CDR1 MDHEN, CDR2 SYDVKM. Written as DNA, the CDR3 is TGTGCCAGCAGTTCCCCCAGAGGAAACTATGGCTACACCTTC. Residues: CASSSPRGNYGYTF.

This clonotype was counted many times. This chain joins TRBV12-3 or TRBV12-4 and TRBJ2-2; no clear D gene. The CDR3 spans 11 residues. V was cut by 6 bases and J by 5 bases, with 4 bases left in between. In DNA form, the CDR3 reads TGTGCCAGCAGACGAACCGGGGAGCTGTTTTTT. Translating gives CASRRTGELFF.

This clonotype was seen repeatedly, ten times or more. The rearrangement joins TRBV24-1 to TRBJ2-1; maybe TRBD1 (5 bases). The CDR3 has 16 amino acids. Germline V gene sequence: CDR1 KGHDR, CDR2 SFDVKD. The ends were cut back, 3 bases at V and 3 bases at J, with 14 bases in the middle. The CDR3 DNA is TGTGCCACCAGTGATCCCCGACAGACTGGCTACAATGAGCAGTTCTTC. Translating it yields CATSDPRQTGYNEQFF.

The table lists this clonotype with many counts. The chain employs TRBV7-2 and TRBJ1-5; D gene unclear. V lost 2 bases and J 0 bases, leaving 8 bases between the germline ends. The CDR3 sequence is 15 residues long. The V gene's germline CDR1 is SGHTA and CDR2 FQGNSA. CDR3 nucleotide sequence: TGTGCCAGCAGCTTAATGATGGATAGCAATCAGCCCCAGCATTTT. As protein: CASSLMMDSNQPQHF.